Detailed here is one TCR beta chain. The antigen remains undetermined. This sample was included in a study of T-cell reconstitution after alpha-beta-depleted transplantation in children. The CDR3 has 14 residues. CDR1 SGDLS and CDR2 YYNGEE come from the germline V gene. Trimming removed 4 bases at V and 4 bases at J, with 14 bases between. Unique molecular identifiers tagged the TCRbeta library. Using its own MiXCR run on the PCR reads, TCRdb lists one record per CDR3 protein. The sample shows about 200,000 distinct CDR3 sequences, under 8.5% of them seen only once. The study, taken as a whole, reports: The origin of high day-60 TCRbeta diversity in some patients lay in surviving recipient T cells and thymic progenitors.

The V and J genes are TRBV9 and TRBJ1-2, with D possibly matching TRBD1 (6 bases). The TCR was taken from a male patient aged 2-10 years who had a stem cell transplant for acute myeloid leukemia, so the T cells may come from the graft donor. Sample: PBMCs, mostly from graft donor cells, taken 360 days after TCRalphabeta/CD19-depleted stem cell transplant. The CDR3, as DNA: TGTGCCAGCAGCCCTACAGGGTCGGGCTATGGCTACACCTTC. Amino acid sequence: CASSPTGSGYGYTF. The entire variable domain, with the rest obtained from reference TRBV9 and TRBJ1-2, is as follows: DSGVTQTPKHLITATGQRVTLRCSPRSGDLSVYWYQQSLDQGLQFLIQYYNGEERAKGNILERFSAQQFPDLHSELNLSSLELGDSALYFCASSPTGSGYGYTFGSGTRLTVV.